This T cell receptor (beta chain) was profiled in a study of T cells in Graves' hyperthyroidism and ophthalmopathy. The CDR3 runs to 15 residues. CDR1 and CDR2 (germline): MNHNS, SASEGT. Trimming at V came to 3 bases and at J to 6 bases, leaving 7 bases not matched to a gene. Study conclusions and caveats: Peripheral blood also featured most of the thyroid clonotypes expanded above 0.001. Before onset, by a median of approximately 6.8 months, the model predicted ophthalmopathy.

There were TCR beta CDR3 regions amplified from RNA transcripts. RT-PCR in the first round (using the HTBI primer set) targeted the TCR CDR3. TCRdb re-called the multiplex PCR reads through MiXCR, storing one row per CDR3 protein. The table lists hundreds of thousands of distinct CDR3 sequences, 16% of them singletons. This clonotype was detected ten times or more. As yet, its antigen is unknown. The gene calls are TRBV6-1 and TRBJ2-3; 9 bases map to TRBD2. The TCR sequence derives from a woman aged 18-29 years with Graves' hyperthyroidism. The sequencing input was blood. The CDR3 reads CASSEVIAGEDTQYF. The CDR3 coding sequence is TGTGCCAGCAGTGAGGTAATAGCGGGAGAGGATACGCAGTATTTT.